This T cell receptor beta chain was observed in a study of technical replicates of blood from a handful of donors (dated by TCRdb to 2015 to 2018). The library was prepared using the immunoSEQ multiplex PCR assay. The table comes from immuneACCESS by way of TCRdb, which keeps in-frame sequences with V and J called. Part of the clones is missing from these tables; in studies checked, under half for an unresolved V gene and the rest for unknown reasons. In all, the sample holds 60,000 to 70,000 clones, and around 87% of those were seen once. Approximately 4.8% of the sample is held by the ten biggest clonotypes. Note on this clone: Its recognized antigen is unknown. Base qualities are not recorded, but no much larger clone differs from it by a single base.

Reading from cysteine to phenylalanine, the CDR3 counts 16 amino acids. Only the CDR3 region is kept as DNA, spanning 48 bases read in frame from base 1. The germline V gene supplies CDR1 SGHDN and CDR2 FVKESK. V is clipped by 3 bases and J by 0 bases, and the sequence between their germline boundaries is 11 bases long. The chain joins TRBV14 to TRBJ2-2; the D gene is perhaps TRBD1, from 6 matching bases. The specimen sequenced was PBMCs. This receptor was obtained from a human donor in good health. Some clones in this sample may be carry-over from other donors' samples. CDR3 loop: CASSQRTATNTGELFF. The base sequence is TGTGCCAGCAGCCAGAGGACAGCAACGAACACCGGGGAGCTGTTTTTT.